The text below deals with one T cell receptor (beta chain). This sample is drawn from a study of T cell repertoires in cytomegalovirus infection. At the level of the study: CMV infection plus the matching HLA type was flagged by public TCR beta signatures.

V dropped 5 bases and J dropped 6 bases, with 23 bases sitting between them. The length of the CDR3 is 18 residues. The germline gives CDR1 MGHRA, CDR2 YSYEKL. TCRdb reprocessed the reads with MiXCR, giving one entry per CDR3 protein. Among 740,000 or so distinct CDR3 sequences, under 40% were seen once, and the ten largest hold 2.8%. The sequence derives from a human donor in good health (CMV status not recorded). Some clones in this sample may be carry-over from other donors' samples. Sequenced: PBMCs. The chain joins TRBV4-1 to TRBJ1-6; a weak D match, TRBD1 (5 bases). CDR3: CASSSRGGEFEVNSPLHF. Written as DNA, the CDR3 is TGCGCCAGCAGCAGTAGGGGCGGGGAATTTGAAGTTAATTCACCCCTCCACTTT.